This entry concerns a single T cell receptor (beta chain). This clonotype was picked up a small number of times. Its cognate antigen has yet to be identified. No much larger clone is present one base from it, and per-base qualities are unavailable. Donors were roughly 40 systemically healthy Caucasian individuals from Russia aged roughly 6 to 100 years. Each donor gave around 9 milliliters of peripheral blood, collected into EDTA-treated Vacutainer tubes. PBMCs were isolated by Ficoll-Paque density-gradient centrifugation, with at least 7 million obtained per sample. Trizol reagent was used to extract total RNA from the PBMCs, yielding at least 6 micrograms per sample. The percentages of naive CD45RAhigh/CD27high T cells were determined by flow cytometry on a PBMC aliquot from every donor. From the cysteine up to the phenylalanine, the CDR3 has a length of 15 residues. The only DNA kept is the CDR3, 45 bases in frame from the first base. Sequences SGHTA (CDR1) and FQGTGA (CDR2) are obtained from the germline V gene. Compared with germline, V lacks 5 bases and J lacks 2 bases; bases without a gene match: 4.

This sample stems from a study of blood T cells in healthy people across ages (dated by TCRdb to about 2015). General notes on the study: In model experiments, template switching captured about one uniquely barcoded TCR beta cDNA molecule for every two T cells. The study measured age-related changes in TCR beta repertoire diversity using deep sequencing normalized with unique cDNA molecular identifiers. Four age groups were formed from the donors: young (average 16 years), middle-aged (approximately 41), aged (under 70) and long-lived (82). To avoid experimental bias, donors of different ages were spread randomly across the sequencing lanes. Using the same blood draw, the study looked at two additional independent replicas of 1 million unique cDNA reads for two donors, one aged 18 to 30 and the other aged 80 or older.

Libraries were prepared through 5' RACE. A second roughly 7 to 12 cycle PCR used a sample-barcoded 5' primer and a J-beta primer mix. A unique molecular identifier was introduced onto each TCR beta cDNA molecule by a template-switch 5' adaptor carrying 12 random nucleotides. Each sample yielded at least 3 million CDR3-containing paired-end reads. First-strand cDNA was synthesized from all RNA with the Mint cDNA synthesis kit, primed by a TRBC-specific oligonucleotide. Following uracil-DNA glycosylase treatment, a first 18-cycle PCR with universal primers M1SS and BC2_uni_R was performed on all cDNA. From the authors' description of their analysis: Normalization of each sample was performed by random selection of 1 million high-quality reads, each carrying a distinct molecular identifier. Instead of being binned into consensus sequences, reads with shared molecular identifiers were discarded. MiTCR, run with a Q25 quality threshold and the strictest error-elimination algorithm, handled CDR3 identification, clonotype clustering and error correction. Lower-bound total TCR beta diversity was estimated with a nonparametric unseen species model using Euler transformation. Starting from the raw public reads, TCRdb applied fastp trimming at Q25, assembled clones with MiXCR and retained in-frame beta chains. CDR3 protein sequences are deduplicated, and each keeps its most common genes and DNA. For this entry, the V and J calls and clone size follow TCRdb and not the study's own pipeline. The sample records around 1,900,000 distinct CDR3 sequences, about 39% of which are singletons. 23% of the sample belongs to the ten largest clones.

Study-level results and caveats: Compared with the aged group, more naive CD4+ T cells, fewer expanded clones and increased TCR diversity were shown by the long-lived group, suggesting age selection. Observed TCR beta diversity per million T cells fell roughly linearly with age, and a significant reduction was already apparent by age roughly 40. Estimates of total diversity from one million sequenced T cells were regarded as lower bounds and underestimates. Because donor CMV infection status was unknown, age-related changes in expanded clonotypes were potentially confounded. Since profiling was done on bulk unsorted PBMCs, naive and antigen-experienced compartments could not be conclusively compared. Observed TCR beta diversity correlated strongly with the percentage of naive T cells measured by flow cytometry.

The source of this sequence is a human donor in good health. The V and J genes are TRBV7-3 and TRBJ2-2; TRBD2 matches 8 bases in the middle. The sequencing sample was made of blood. The DNA sequence follows: TGTGCCAGCAGCAGAGCGGGGGCCAACACCGGGGAGCTGTTTTTT. This yields the protein CASSRAGANTGELFF.